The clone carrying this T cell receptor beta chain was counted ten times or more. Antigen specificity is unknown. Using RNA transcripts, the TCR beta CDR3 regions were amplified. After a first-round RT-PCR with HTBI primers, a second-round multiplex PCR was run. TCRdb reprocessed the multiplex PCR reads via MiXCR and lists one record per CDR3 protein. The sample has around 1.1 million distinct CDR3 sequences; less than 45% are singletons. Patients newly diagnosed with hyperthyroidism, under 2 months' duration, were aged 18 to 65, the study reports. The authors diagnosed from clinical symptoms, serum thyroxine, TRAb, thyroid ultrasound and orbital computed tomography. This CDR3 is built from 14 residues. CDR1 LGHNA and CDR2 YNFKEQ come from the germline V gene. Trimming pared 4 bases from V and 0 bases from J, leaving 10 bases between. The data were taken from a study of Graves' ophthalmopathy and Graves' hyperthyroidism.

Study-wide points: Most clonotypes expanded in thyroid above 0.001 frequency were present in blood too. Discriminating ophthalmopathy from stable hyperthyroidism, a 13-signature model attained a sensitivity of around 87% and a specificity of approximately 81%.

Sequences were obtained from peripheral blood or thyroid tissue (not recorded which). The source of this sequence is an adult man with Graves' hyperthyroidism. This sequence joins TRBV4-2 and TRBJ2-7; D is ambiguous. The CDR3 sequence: CASSPAGSSYEQYF. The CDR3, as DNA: TGTGCCAGCAGCCCCGCCGGAAGCTCCTACGAGCAGTACTTC.